The 27 T cell receptor beta chains below come from one sample, sequenced in a study of graft-versus-host responses after intestinal transplantation (dated by TCRdb to the early 2020s). Their antigens are not known. The library came from the immunoSEQ multiplex PCR assay. TCRdb took this table from immuneACCESS and kept in-frame rearrangements with V and J called. Such tables lack part of the clones; where checked against another copy, unresolved V genes explain under half of the gap, and the rest is unexplained. This sample comprises under 130,000 clones, under 95% of them detected only once. The biggest ten clones account for 0.9% to 1.5% of the sample. The time point label for this specimen denotes: cells obtained before transplantation from donor or recipient. The sample was unstimulated CD8+ T cells sorted from spleen or lymph node cells, taken before intestinal transplant. These receptors were obtained from a human donor who received an intestinal transplant.

The V gene is TRBV7-6, the J gene TRBJ1-2, with no clear D. The CDR3 consists of 15 residues. Germline-derived CDR1 and CDR2 are SGHVS and FNYEAQ. V lost 1 base and J lost 4, with 13 bases in between. CDR3 in amino acids: CASSLGGVSPYGYTF. The DNA for the CDR3 is TGTGCCAGCAGCTTAGGTGGAGTCTCTCCCTATGGCTACACCTTC.

The V and J genes are TRBV29-1 and TRBJ2-7; the match to TRBD1 covers 8 bases. Germline lookup yields CDR1 SQVTM and CDR2 ANQGSEA. V was clipped by 0 bases and J by 3 bases; unmatched bases: 10. This CDR3 has 16 residues. The CDR3 loop is CSVEDLGGTGDYEQYF. Written as DNA, the CDR3 is TGCAGCGTTGAAGATCTAGGTGGGACAGGCGACTACGAGCAGTACTTC.

The chain links TRBV5-1 to TRBJ2-1; 12 bases agree with TRBD2. V shed 5 bases and J 7 bases; nucleotides not matched to a gene: 10. Looked up from germline, CDR1 is SGHRS and CDR2 is YFSETQ. The CDR3 length is 16 residues. As DNA, the CDR3 is TGCGCCAGCAGATCTCCTAGCGGGGGGGCCCCAAATGAGCAGTTCTTC. Amino acid sequence: CASRSPSGGAPNEQFF.

The rearrangement joins TRBV9 to TRBJ2-3; 9 bases fit TRBD2. The CDR3 consists of 16 residues. V lost 4 bases to trimming and J lost 0 bases; unmatched junction nucleotides: 6. CDR1 and CDR2 from the germline V gene are SGDLS and YYNGEE. CDR3 protein: CASSPRSGGSTDTQYF. The CDR3, as DNA: TGTGCCAGCAGCCCGCGTAGCGGGGGAAGCACAGATACGCAGTATTTT.

The chain has TRBV4-1 and TRBJ1-5, with D perhaps TRBD1 (6 bases). The CDR3 has 15 amino acids. The V end was cut by 10 bases, the J end by 4 bases, with 20 bases between. The germline gives CDR1 MGHRA, CDR2 YSYEKL. The CDR3 spells CATSKILTGNQPQHF. For the CDR3, the DNA is TGCGCCACTTCGAAAATCCTGACAGGAAATCAGCCCCAGCATTTT.

This chain links TRBV10-1 with TRBJ1-1; no clear D. The V and J ends lost 3 bases and 11 bases respectively, with 10 bases between them. CDR1 WNHNN and CDR2 SYGVQD come from the germline V gene (reference sequence). The CDR3 totals 11 residues. CDR3 sequence (DNA): TGCGCCAGCAGTGATGGGGATGCGGCTTTCTTT. Its translation: CASSDGDAAFF.

The rearrangement joins TRBV9 to TRBJ2-5; D not certain. The CDR3 consists of 14 residues. Trimming shortened V by 4 bases and J by 1 base, and 11 bases separated the two germline ends. In germline, CDR1 is SGDLS, CDR2 YYNGEE. This CDR3 is CASSPTDPQETQYF. CDR3 in DNA: TGTGCCAGCAGCCCCACGGACCCCCAAGAGACCCAGTACTTC.

V is TRBV13 and J is TRBJ2-1, with D unclear. Trimming pared 5 bases from V and 5 bases from J, leaving 10 bases between. The CDR3 spans 13 residues. CDR1 is PRHDT and CDR2 is FYEKMQ in the germline V gene (reference sequence). CDR3 region: CASSPASDNEQFF. The DNA for the CDR3 is TGTGCCAGCAGCCCAGCAAGCGACAATGAGCAGTTCTTC. Full variable domain (remainder filled in from reference TRBV13 and TRBJ2-1): AAGVIQSPRHLIKEKRETATLKCYPIPRHDTVYWYQQGPGQDPQFLISFYEKMQSDKGSIPDRFSAQQFSDYHSELNMSSLELGDSALYFCASSPASDNEQFFGPGTRLTVL.

This chain links TRBV6-5 with TRBJ2-1; possible D gene TRBD1, 6 bases. Trimming removed 3 bases at V and 6 bases at J, with 12 bases between. Germline CDR1 reads MNHEY; CDR2 reads SVGAGI. This CDR3 has 14 amino acids. DNA of the CDR3: TGTGCCAGCAGTTATTTCAGGGGTGGCAATGAGCAGTTCTTC. Its translation: CASSYFRGGNEQFF.

This chain links TRBV4-1 with TRBJ2-5; a possible D gene is TRBD1 (5 bases). The J call may be faulty, since TRBJ2-7 better matches the DNA end. The CDR3 sequence is 14 residues long. Germline V gene sequence: CDR1 MGHRA, CDR2 YSYEKL. The DNA of the CDR3 is TGCGCCAGCAGCCCGACAGTGAGCTCCTACGAGCAGTACTTC. This encodes CASSPTVSSYEQYF.

The chain employs TRBV19 and TRBJ2-5, with D unresolved. The DNA end favors TRBJ2-7, so the J call may be wrong. CDR3 length: 15 residues. CDR1 is LNHDA and CDR2 is SQIVND in the germline V gene (reference sequence). The CDR3 DNA is TGTGCCAGTAGTCCCCTCGGAACGATAAGCTACGAGCAGTACTTC. Protein sequence: CASSPLGTISYEQYF.

The chain links TRBV6-1 to TRBJ2-2; D unclear. Trimming cost V 4 bases and J 0 bases, with 9 bases left between them. The CDR3 is 15 amino acids. Germline CDR1 is MNHNS and CDR2 is SASEGT. The CDR3 protein is CASSVQVSNTGELFF. CDR3 DNA: TGTGCCAGCAGTGTGCAGGTTTCGAACACCGGGGAGCTGTTTTTT.

This chain joins TRBV27 and TRBJ2-3; D ambiguous. V was clipped by 3 bases and J by 4 bases, with 5 bases between them. This CDR3 is 12 amino acids long. Germline V lookup: CDR1 MNHEY, CDR2 SMNVEV (reference sequence). CDR3 in amino acids: CASSFHPDTQYF. The CDR3 bases are TGTGCCAGCAGTTTTCACCCAGATACGCAGTATTTT.

V and J are TRBV2 and TRBJ2-5; 11 bases are shared with TRBD2. After removal of 5 bases from V and 5 bases from J, the junction contained 7 bases not matched to a gene. The CDR3 contains 15 residues. CDR1 is SNHLY, CDR2 FYNNEI, per germline. The CDR3 nucleotides read TGTGCCAGCAGTACCCTCCCTAGCGGGGGGGAGACCCAGTACTTC. Residues: CASSTLPSGGETQYF.

This clone was detected only once. The chain recombines TRBV10-2 with TRBJ2-7; D perhaps matches TRBD1 (5 bases). In germline, CDR1 is WSHSY, CDR2 SAAADI. The CDR3 sequence is 13 residues long. Trimming removed 3 bases from V and 3 bases from J, with 9 bases in between. The CDR3 DNA is TGCGCCAGCAGTGAAAACAGGCACTACGAGCAGTACTTC. Its translation is CASSENRHYEQYF.

The chain carries TRBV6-1 and TRBJ1-5; possibly TRBD1 for D (5 bases). Between the trimmed V and J ends, which lost 6 bases and 2 bases, there was a span of 14 bases. CDR1 is MNHNS and CDR2 is SASEGT in the germline V gene. The CDR3 totals 15 residues. In DNA, the CDR3 is TGTGCCAGCAGCGAGGACGGGACGGGCAATCAGCCCCAGCATTTT. It encodes CASSEDGTGNQPQHF.

V usage is TRBV5-5 and J usage is TRBJ1-1, with 8 bases that match TRBD1. Germline assignment: CDR1 SGHKS and CDR2 YYEKEE (reference sequence). V lost 1 base, J lost 5 bases, and 7 bases stayed unmatched. CDR3 length: 15 residues. The CDR3 protein is CASSLSWTGRTEAFF. As DNA, the CDR3 is TGTGCCAGCAGCTTGAGTTGGACAGGGCGAACTGAAGCTTTCTTT. The full variable domain, with the rest looked up from reference TRBV5-5 and TRBJ1-1, is DAGVTQSPTHLIKTRGQQVTLRCSPISGHKSVSWYQQVLGQGPQFIFQYYEKEERGRGNFPDRFSARQFPNYSSELNVNALLLGDSALYLCASSLSWTGRTEAFFGQGTRLTVV.

The chain has TRBV6-8 and TRBJ1-6; D gene unclear. V was cut by 0 bases and J by 10 bases, with 13 bases left in between. CDR1 and CDR2 (germline): MNHGY, SAAAGT. The CDR3 has 15 residues. CDR3 residues: CASSYSAAGGSPLHF. The CDR3 nucleotides are TGTGCCAGCAGTTACTCGGCGGCCGGAGGATCACCCCTCCACTTT.

The V call is TRBV5-6, the J call TRBJ1-6; D gene ambiguous. The CDR3 is 15 residues long. V lost 2 bases to trimming and J lost 4 bases, with 10 bases between them. Germline V gives CDR1 SGHDT, CDR2 YYEEEE. The CDR3 sequence: CASSFGVGYNSPLHF. As DNA, the CDR3 is TGTGCCAGCAGCTTCGGGGTAGGATATAATTCACCCCTCCACTTT.

The chain uses TRBV5-1 and TRBJ2-1; 12 bases are shared with TRBD2. V shed 0 bases, J shed 2 bases, and the junction held 12 bases outside the gene matches. The CDR3 is 20 residues long. CDR1 and CDR2 from the germline V gene are SGHRS and YFSETQ. The CDR3 nucleotides are TGCGCCAGCAGCTTGGCGACTAGCGGGGGACATTCGAACCCCTACAATGAGCAGTTCTTC. Translation: CASSLATSGGHSNPYNEQFF.

This chain links TRBV14 with TRBJ2-7; D is perhaps TRBD2 (6 bases). V was clipped by 1 base and J by 1 base, with 8 bases between them. The CDR3 is 14 amino acids. The germline gives CDR1 SGHDN, CDR2 FVKESK. The CDR3 here is CASSQVGLSYEQYF. CDR3 DNA sequence: TGTGCCAGCAGCCAAGTGGGACTTTCCTACGAGCAGTACTTC.

The chain joins TRBV7-8 to TRBJ2-3; 8 bases fit TRBD2. The CDR3 totals 15 residues. Per germline, CDR1 SGHVS and CDR2 FQNEAQ. V lost 6 bases to trimming and J lost 4 bases; unmatched junction nucleotides: 9. Here the CDR3 DNA reads TGTGCCAGCAGTCGATTGGCGGGGGGTGCAGATACGCAGTATTTT. Protein product: CASSRLAGGADTQYF.

This clone was seen only once. This chain links TRBV10-1 with TRBJ1-2; no reliable D call. Deletions cut 4 bases from V and 1 base from J, with 25 bases between. Germline values: CDR1 WNHNN, CDR2 SYGVQD (reference sequence). This CDR3 comprises 19 residues. CDR3 nucleotides: TGCGCCAGCAGTGTCTCCTTGGGCTTTCAGGTAACCTGTAACTATGGCTACACCTTC. Protein product: CASSVSLGFQVTCNYGYTF.

The chain combines TRBV5-4 with TRBJ2-1; TRBD2 aligns across 9 bases. This CDR3 is built from 15 residues. V shed 4 bases, J shed 7 bases, and the junction held 9 bases outside the gene matches. In germline, CDR1 is SGHNT, CDR2 YYREEE (reference sequence). CDR3 coding DNA: TGTGCCAGCAGCCCCCGTGATAGCGGGGGAAATGAGCAGTTCTTC. Its translation: CASSPRDSGGNEQFF.

V is TRBV6-1 and J is TRBJ2-5; possibly TRBD1 for D (5 bases). Trimming pared 4 bases from V and 9 bases from J, leaving 9 bases between. CDR3 length equals 11 residues. Germline-derived CDR1 and CDR2 are MNHNS and SASEGT. The CDR3 loop is CASSVQGSQYF. The CDR3 DNA is TGTGCCAGCAGTGTTCAGGGTTCCCAGTACTTC.

This chain links TRBV4-1 with TRBJ2-5, with TRBD2 as a possible D gene (5 bases). The CDR3 sequence is 15 residues long. V shed 3 bases and J shed 4 bases, with 15 bases lying between them. Germline loops: CDR1 MGHRA, CDR2 YSYEKL. This CDR3 is CASSQYPGNLETQYF. The CDR3 DNA follows: TGCGCCAGCAGCCAGTACCCCGGGAACCTAGAGACCCAGTACTTC.

The chain links TRBV29-1 to TRBJ2-1; D is uncertain. The germline V and J ends were trimmed by 4 bases and 0 bases, with 13 bases remaining between them. The CDR3 has 15 residues. Germline CDR1 and CDR2: SQVTM and ANQGSEA. CDR3 sequence reads: CSVVGSSTSYNEQFF. CDR3 DNA: TGCAGCGTTGTAGGGTCGTCTACCTCCTACAATGAGCAGTTCTTC.